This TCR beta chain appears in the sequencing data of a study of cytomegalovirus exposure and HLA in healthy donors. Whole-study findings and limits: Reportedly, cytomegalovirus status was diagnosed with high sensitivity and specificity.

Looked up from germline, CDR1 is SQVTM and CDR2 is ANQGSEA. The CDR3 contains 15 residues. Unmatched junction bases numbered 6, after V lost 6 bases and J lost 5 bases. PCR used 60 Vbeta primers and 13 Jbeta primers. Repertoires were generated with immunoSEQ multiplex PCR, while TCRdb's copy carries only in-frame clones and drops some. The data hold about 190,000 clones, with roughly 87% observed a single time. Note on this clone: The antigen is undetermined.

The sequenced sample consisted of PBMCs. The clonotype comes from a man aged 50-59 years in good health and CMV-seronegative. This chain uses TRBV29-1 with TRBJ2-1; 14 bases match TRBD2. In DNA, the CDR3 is TGCAGCGTCTGGACTAGCGGGAGGAAAAACAATGAGCAGTTCTTC. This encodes CSVWTSGRKNNEQFF.